These 5 T cell receptor beta chains were all obtained from the same sample, sequenced in a study of response to subunit inactivated influenza vaccine. TCRdb itself ran the RT-PCR reads through MiXCR, one entry per CDR3 protein. The table shows 500,000 or so distinct CDR3 sequences, with 16% occurring only once. Source: CD4+ T cells sorted from PBMCs, taken approximately 25 months after vaccination. The origin of the receptors is a man between 50 and 75 years old who received an inactivated influenza vaccine.

V and J are TRBV7-2 and TRBJ2-7, with D possibly matching TRBD2 (5 bases). Looked up from germline, CDR1 is SGHTA and CDR2 is FQGNSA. The CDR3 length is 12 residues. With 5 bases removed from V and 6 bases from J, the gap between germline ends came to 11 bases. CDR3 in amino acids: CASSIDYGEQYF. The CDR3 coding sequence is TGTGCCAGCAGCATTGACTACGGCGAGCAGTACTTC. The entire variable domain, with the rest obtained from reference TRBV7-2 and TRBJ2-7, is as follows: GAGVSQSPSNKVTEKGKDVELRCDPISGHTALYWYRQSLGQGLEFLIYFQGNSAPDKSGLPSDRFSAERTGGSVSTLTIQRTQQEDSAVYLCASSIDYGEQYFGPGTRLTVT.

V and J are TRBV7-8 and TRBJ2-7, with D maybe TRBD2 (7 bases). The CDR3 sequence is 15 residues long. V lost 5 bases to trimming and J lost 1 base, with 15 bases between them. The germline gives CDR1 SGHVS, CDR2 FQNEAQ. CDR3 sequence reads: CASSNGEGVSYEQYF. The DNA for the CDR3 is TGTGCCAGCAGCAACGGGGAGGGGGTATCCTACGAGCAGTACTTC.

This clonotype was detected only once. This chain joins TRBV6-5 and TRBJ1-2, with TRBD1 identical over 7 bases. This CDR3 has 17 amino acids. Germline V lookup: CDR1 MNHEY, CDR2 SVGAGI. The trim removed 0 bases at V and 6 bases at J, leaving 13 bases unmatched. The CDR3 bases are TGTGCCAGCAGTTACTCGGCCAGGGGGGCCCGTACAAATGGCTACACCTTC. The encoded protein is CASSYSARGARTNGYTF.

This clonotype was seen a handful of times. The chain employs TRBV18 and TRBJ2-2, with D unclear. This CDR3 has 16 amino acids. V lost 0 bases to trimming and J lost 5 bases, with 13 bases between them. The germline V gene has CDR1 KGHSH and CDR2 LQKENI. The CDR3 DNA reads as TGTGCCAGCTCACCACCGGTCAGCAGGATGACCGGGGAGCTGTTTTTT. The encoded protein is CASSPPVSRMTGELFF.

The chain carries TRBV24-1 and TRBJ2-3; 7 positions agree with TRBD2. V was clipped by 4 bases and J by 0 bases; unmatched bases: 6. In germline, CDR1 is KGHDR, CDR2 SFDVKD. The CDR3 length is 16 residues. The DNA of the CDR3 is TGTGCCACCAGTGACCCACTAGCGAGAAGCACAGATACGCAGTATTTT. It codes for CATSDPLARSTDTQYF.